Detailed here is one T cell receptor beta chain. The antigen it binds to is not known. No qualities accompany the bases; no much larger clone lies one base away. The method behind the library was the immunoSEQ multiplex PCR assay. Each sample had 85,000 to 100,000 TCR templates assayed by the deep sequencing platform. Genomic DNA extracted from sorted T cells was used for TCRbeta CDR3 sequencing. Per the source publication's procedure: The R programming language was used for clonal analysis of TCRbeta CDR3 data. Alloreactive CD4+ and CD8+ clones were identified by comparing unstimulated samples to CFSE-low samples taken after the reaction. Regulatory or non-regulatory origin was assigned to alloreactive CD4+ clones by matching of sequences to sorted unstimulated Treg and non-Treg repertoires. The immuneACCESS repertoire file appears here via TCRdb, limited to in-frame rearrangements. These files lack a portion of the clones; in checked studies, under half of the deficit traces to unresolved V genes, and the cause of the others is not known. For V, J and clone size, that table is used; D and trimming come from the DNA. The sample contains 50,000 or so clones, approximately 97% of them found a single time. Jointly, the top ten make up around 0.66% of the sample.

The sample originates from a study of siplizumab effects on memory and regulatory T cells (dated by TCRdb to about 2019). Regarding the study in general: The study examined how the anti-CD2 antibody siplizumab affects alloreactive T-cell subsets in allogeneic mixed lymphocyte reactions built from human PBMCs. Overall study results and their limits: Among mappable alloreactive CD4+ clones, an average Treg-derived fraction of about 70% was observed with siplizumab, compared with 25% to 30% in control reactions. No functional confirmation was obtained for the suppressive function of proliferating Tregs from siplizumab cultures. Because sequences below about 10^-5 frequency were poorly captured, only a minor fraction of alloreactive clones could be mapped to unstimulated subsets. A naive or memory phenotype could not be assigned to roughly 80-97% of proliferating CD4+ or CD8+ clones. Siplizumab significantly lowered the cumulative frequency of alloreactive sequences that could be traced to unstimulated CD4+ memory T cells. Compared with memory T cells, unstimulated naive T cells appeared more diverse, and naive cells seemed to make a substantial contribution to the alloresponse.

In addition, sequencing in three donor pairs included unstimulated CD8+ effector memory subsets alongside CD4+ naive, CD8+ naive, CD8+ TEMRA and CD4+ memory subsets. Sorted unstimulated T cells and proliferating T cells recovered from mixed lymphocyte reactions underwent TCRbeta CDR3 sequencing. Fresh whole blood from fewer than 11 HLA-typed healthy donors was used to isolate PBMCs. The CDR3 goes from the cysteine to the phenylalanine over 14 residues. The only DNA kept is the CDR3, 42 bases in frame from the first base. From V the trimming removes 5 bases and from J it removes 5 bases, while the gene matches leave 7 bases of the junction unaccounted for. The germline V gene supplies CDR1 SGHTA and CDR2 FQGNSA.

The sequencing sample was made of naive CD4+ T cells sorted from blood. The cell subset or site label of this sample denotes: unstimulated naive T cells. The V and J segments used are TRBV7-2 and TRBJ2-5, with TRBD1 matching 8 junction bases. This TCR was recovered from a human donor in good health. The DNA sequence is TGTGCCAGCAGCCCAAAGACAGGGGTGGAGACCCAGTACTTC. This sequence encodes CASSPKTGVETQYF.